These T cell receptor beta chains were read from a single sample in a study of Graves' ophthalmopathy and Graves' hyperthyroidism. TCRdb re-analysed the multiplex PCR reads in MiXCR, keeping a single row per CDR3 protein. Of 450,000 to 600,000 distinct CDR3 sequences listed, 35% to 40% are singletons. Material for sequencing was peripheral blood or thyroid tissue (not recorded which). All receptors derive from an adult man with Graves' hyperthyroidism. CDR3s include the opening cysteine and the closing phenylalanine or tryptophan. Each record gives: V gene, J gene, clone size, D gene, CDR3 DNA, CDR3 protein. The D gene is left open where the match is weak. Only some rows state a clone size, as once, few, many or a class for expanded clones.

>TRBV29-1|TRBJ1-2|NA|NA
TGCAGCTCACCGGGGGGCGTCGATGGCTACACCTTC
CSSPGGVDGYTF
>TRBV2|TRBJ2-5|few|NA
TGTGCCAGCAGTGAAGCGGGGGGTTCGTGGTCGCTGTTCTTC
CASSEAGGSWSLFF
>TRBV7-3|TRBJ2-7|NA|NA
TGTGCCAGCAGCTTAAAAGGAGTGAGCGCCTCCTACGAGCAGTACTTC
CASSLKGVSASYEQYF
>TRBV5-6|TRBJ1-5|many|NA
TGTGCCAGCAGCTCCACACCTACGGCAAGGGAGCCCCAGCATTTT
CASSSTPTAREPQHF
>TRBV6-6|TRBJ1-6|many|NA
TGTGCCAGCAGTATCCGCTATAATTCACCCCTCCACTTT
CASSIRYNSPLHF
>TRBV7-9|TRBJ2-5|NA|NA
TGTGCCAGCAGGGGACACCAAGAGACCCAGTACTTC
CASRGHQETQYF
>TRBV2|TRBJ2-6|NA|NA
TGTGCCAGCAGTGGACCGGGTCCTGGGGCCAACGTCCTGACTTTC
CASSGPGPGANVLTF
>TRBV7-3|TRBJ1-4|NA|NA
TGTGCCAGCAGCCCCTTAGCGGGGGGAGGGCTGTTTTTT
CASSPLAGGGLFF
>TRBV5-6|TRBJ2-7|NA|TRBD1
TGTGCCAGCACCGTCGGGACAGGGTTCGTAGGAGAGCAGTACTTC
CASTVGTGFVGEQYF
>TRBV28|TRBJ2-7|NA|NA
TGTGCCAGCAGTTTGCTGCGTCGCGGTTACGAGCAGTACTTC
CASSLLRRGYEQYF
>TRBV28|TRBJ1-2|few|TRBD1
TGTGCCAGCAGTCCCCCCCGGGACAGGGGCCCGCCCATCTATGGCTACACCTTC
CASSPPRDRGPPIYGYTF
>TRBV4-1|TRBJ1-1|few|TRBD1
TGCGCCAGCAGCCAATGGACAGGGGGGAACACTGAAGCTTTCTTT
CASSQWTGGNTEAFF
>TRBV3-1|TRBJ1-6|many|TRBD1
TGTGCCAGCAGCCAAGTACAGGGGAATTCACCCCTCCACTTT
CASSQVQGNSPLHF
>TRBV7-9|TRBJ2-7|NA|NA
TGTGCCAGCAGCCTAAGATCAGGGGTATCGTACGAGCAGTACTTC
CASSLRSGVSYEQYF
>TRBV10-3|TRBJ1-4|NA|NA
TGTGCCATCAGTGAGTCAGGGCGAGATGAAAAACTGTTTTTT
CAISESGRDEKLFF
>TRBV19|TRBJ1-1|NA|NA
TGTGCCAGTAGTATAGATTGGGGGGGCAACACTGAAGCTTTCTTT
CASSIDWGGNTEAFF
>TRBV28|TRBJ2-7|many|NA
TGTGCCAGCAGTCGTCGGGGGGAGCAGTACTTC
CASSRRGEQYF
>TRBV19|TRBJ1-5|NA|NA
TGTGCCAGTATCGGCGGGCCCTACAATCAGCCCCAGCATTTT
CASIGGPYNQPQHF
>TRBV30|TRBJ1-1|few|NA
TGTGCCTGGAACCCTGGGGAGTTGACTGAAGCTTTCTTT
CAWNPGELTEAFF
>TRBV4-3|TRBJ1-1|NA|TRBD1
TGCGCCAGCACATCCGGGACAGGGCGGAGTGAAGCTTTCTTT
CASTSGTGRSEAFF
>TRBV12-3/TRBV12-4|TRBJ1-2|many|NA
TGTGCCAGCAGCCTGTTTGCAGGAGGCTATGGCTACACCTTC
CASSLFAGGYGYTF
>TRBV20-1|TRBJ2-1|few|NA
TGCAGTGCTAGTGTGGGGTATGAGCAGTTCTTC
CSASVGYEQFF
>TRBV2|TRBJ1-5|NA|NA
TGTGCCAGCAGATGGGGGCCGGGTGGACAGCCCCAGCATTTT
CASRWGPGGQPQHF
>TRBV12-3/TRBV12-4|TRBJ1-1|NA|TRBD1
TGTGCCAGCAGTTTGTTCGGGGACAGCCCTGACGCTTTCTTT
CASSLFGDSPDAFF
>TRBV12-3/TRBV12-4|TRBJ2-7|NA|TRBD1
TGTGCCAGCAGTTGGCGACAGGGCGAGCAGTACTTC
CASSWRQGEQYF